Presented here are 21 T cell receptor beta chains from one specimen sequenced in a study of T cell changes during pregnancy in multiple sclerosis. Profiled with immunoSEQ multiplex PCR; TCRdb holds only in-frame clones, not every one. The data hold approximately 100,000 clones, with approximately 94% observed a single time. Here the sequenced sample was peripheral blood, taken before pregnancy. The receptors stem from a female donor with multiple sclerosis, enrolled in a pregnancy study.

This chain connects TRBV28 to TRBJ1-1; D may be TRBD1 (5 bases). The CDR3 is 14 residues long. CDR1 is MDHEN, CDR2 SYDVKM, per germline. V was pared by 6 bases and J by 1 base, with 12 bases between. The CDR3 loop reads CASRKSGGNTEAFF. The CDR3 nucleotides are TGTGCCAGCAGAAAGTCCGGGGGGAACACTGAAGCTTTCTTT.

V and J are TRBV19 and TRBJ2-1; D not certain. The CDR3 has 13 amino acids. Germline V CDR1 and CDR2: LNHDA, SQIVND (reference sequence). Trimming removed 3 bases at V and 5 bases at J, with 8 bases between. The CDR3 coding sequence is TGTGCCAGTAGTATTTACGGTAACAATGAGCAGTTCTTC. Its protein product is CASSIYGNNEQFF.

CDR3 sequence (DNA): TGTGCCAGCAGTGACAGGGGGCGAGGATACAATGAGCAGTTCTTC. Translation: CASSDRGRGYNEQFF. The chain links TRBV28 to TRBJ2-1; 10 nucleotides match TRBD1. The ends lost 5 bases at V and 4 bases at J; junction bases unmatched: 5. Germline-derived CDR1 and CDR2 are MDHEN and SYDVKM. This CDR3 comprises 15 residues. The full variable domain, completed using reference TRBV28 and TRBJ2-1, is DVKVTQSSRYLVKRTGEKVFLECVQDMDHENMFWYRQDPGLGLRLIYFSYDVKMKEKGDIPEGYSVSREKKERFSLILESASTNQTSMYLCASSDRGRGYNEQFFGPGTRLTVL.

The chain employs TRBV11-2 and TRBJ1-1; 9 bases are shared with TRBD1. The germline V gene encodes CDR1 SGHAT and CDR2 FQNNGV. This CDR3 region has 13 residues. V lost 5 bases, J lost 10 bases, and 8 bases stayed unmatched. The CDR3: CASSPRDRAAAFF. The CDR3 region has the DNA TGTGCCAGCAGCCCACGGGACAGGGCTGCAGCTTTCTTT.

This clone was observed once. V and J are TRBV7-2 and TRBJ2-5; possible D gene TRBD2, 6 bases. V was clipped by 3 bases and J by 0 bases, with 11 bases between them. This CDR3 is 15 amino acids long. Germline V gives CDR1 SGHTA, CDR2 FQGNSA. The CDR3 region is CASSFKSGYQETQYF. Written as DNA, the CDR3 is TGTGCCAGCAGCTTTAAGAGCGGGTACCAAGAGACCCAGTACTTC.

The V and J genes are TRBV2 and TRBJ1-5, with unresolved D. V lost 7 bases, J lost 3 bases, and 16 bases lay in between. This CDR3 is built from 15 residues. Per germline, CDR1 SNHLY and CDR2 FYNNEI. The DNA of the CDR3 is TGTGCCAGCAATCCTCTCGGAGCAGCCAATCAGCCCCAGCATTTT. This codes for CASNPLGAANQPQHF. Full variable domain (remainder filled in from reference TRBV2 and TRBJ1-5): EPEVTQTPSHQVTQMGQEVILRCVPISNHLYFYWYRQILGQKVEFLVSFYNNEISEKSEIFDDQFSVERPDGSNFTLKIRSTKLEDSAMYFCASNPLGAANQPQHFGDGTRLSIL.

This chain connects TRBV7-6 to TRBJ2-3; 8 bases match TRBD2. CDR1 and CDR2 from the germline V gene are SGHVS and FNYEAQ. The V and J ends lost 4 bases and 2 bases, in that order; junction bases with no gene match: 5. CDR3 length: 15 amino acids. The CDR3, as DNA: TGTGCCAGCAGCTCAACACTAGCGGCCACAGATACGCAGTATTTT. It translates to CASSSTLAATDTQYF.

The V gene is TRBV16, the J gene TRBJ2-5; 9 bases fit TRBD2. Germline-derived CDR1 and CDR2 are KGHSY and FQNENV. The CDR3 has 14 amino acids. The V gene end was trimmed by 0 bases and the J gene end by 7 bases; junction bases not matched to a gene: 3. The CDR3 DNA is TGTGCCAGCAGCCAATCGGCTAGCGGGGCGACCCAGTACTTC. This codes for CASSQSASGATQYF.

This rearrangement joins TRBV5-5 to TRBJ2-1; tentative D call: TRBD2 (5 bases). V lost 4 bases and J lost 6, with 20 bases in between. This CDR3 is 16 amino acids long. Germline lookup yields CDR1 SGHKS and CDR2 YYEKEE (reference sequence). CDR3 residues: CASSLRTGVFVNEQFF. As DNA, the CDR3 is TGTGCCAGCAGCCTCAGGACTGGAGTATTCGTCAATGAGCAGTTCTTC.

The rearrangement uses TRBV27 and TRBJ2-5; tentatively, D is TRBD2 (5 bases). Germline CDR1 MNHEY, CDR2 SMNVEV (reference sequence). CDR3 length equals 14 residues. The V and J ends lost 2 bases and 5 bases respectively, with 12 bases between them. CDR3 sequence: CASSLSAGWETQYF. The CDR3 nucleotides read TGTGCCAGCAGTTTAAGTGCGGGTTGGGAGACCCAGTACTTC.

The chain couples TRBV15 to TRBJ2-3, with a possible D match to TRBD1 (5 bases). The CDR3 length is 12 residues. Germline-derived CDR1 and CDR2 are LNHNV and YYDKDF (reference sequence). Trimming pared 2 bases from V and 6 bases from J, leaving 6 bases between. This chain's CDR3 is CATSRSGDTQYF. For the CDR3, the DNA is TGTGCCACCAGCAGATCAGGGGATACGCAGTATTTT.

The chain employs TRBV27 and TRBJ1-5; D may be TRBD1 (5 bases). The CDR3 consists of 15 residues. CDR1 MNHEY and CDR2 SMNVEV come from the germline V gene (reference sequence). The ends were cut back, 4 bases at V and 0 bases at J, with 10 bases in the middle. The CDR3 loop reads CASSWLGGSNQPQHF. DNA for the CDR3: TGTGCCAGCAGTTGGCTGGGGGGTAGCAATCAGCCCCAGCATTTT.

The rearrangement uses TRBV6-5 and TRBJ1-1; D not certain. Germline V gene data show CDR1 as MNHEY and CDR2 as SVGAGI. V lost 4 bases to trimming and J lost 1 base, with 10 bases between them. The CDR3 loop spans 14 amino acids. CDR3 sequence: CASSSVGRNTEAFF. As DNA, the CDR3 is TGTGCCAGCAGTTCCGTCGGTCGGAACACTGAAGCTTTCTTT.

The chain carries TRBV27 and TRBJ1-5; the D gene is possibly TRBD1 (6 bases). There are 14 residues in the CDR3. Trimming took 5 bases from V and 4 from J, leaving 12 bases between them. Germline loops: CDR1 MNHEY, CDR2 SMNVEV (reference sequence). The CDR3 sequence is CASSPQGYNQPQHF. The DNA for the CDR3 is TGTGCCAGCAGTCCCCAGGGGTATAATCAGCCCCAGCATTTT.

The chain uses TRBV28 and TRBJ2-7; 10 positions agree with TRBD1. V dropped 5 bases and J dropped 5; count of bases not matched to a gene: 6. The CDR3 is 14 amino acids. Germline CDR1 and CDR2: MDHEN and SYDVKM. CDR3 nucleotides: TGTGCCAGCAGTCCTCGACAGGGGGCCCACGAGCAGTACTTC. This gives the protein CASSPRQGAHEQYF.

The rearrangement uses TRBV7-2 and TRBJ2-7; D perhaps matches TRBD1 (6 bases). CDR1 SGHTA and CDR2 FQGNSA come from the germline V gene. V was clipped by 5 bases and J by 3 bases, with 11 bases between them. CDR3 size: 13 residues. The CDR3 nucleotides read TGTGCCAGCAGCGAAGGACAGAACTACGAGCAGTACTTC. Residues: CASSEGQNYEQYF.

V and J are TRBV19 and TRBJ2-7; 8 bases agree with TRBD1. Losses at the gene ends were 7 bases for V and 5 bases for J; bases not matched to a gene: 10. CDR1 is LNHDA, CDR2 SQIVND, per germline (reference sequence). The CDR3 has 14 amino acids. Here the CDR3 DNA reads TGTGCCAGTAAGAGAGTCCAGGGGGCTAACGAGCAGTACTTC. It is translated as CASKRVQGANEQYF. Full variable domain (remainder filled in from reference TRBV19 and TRBJ2-7): DGGITQSPKYLFRKEGQNVTLSCEQNLNHDAMYWYRQDPGQGLRLIYYSQIVNDFQKGDIAEGYSVSREKKESFPLTVTSAQKNPTAFYLCASKRVQGANEQYFGPGTRLTVT.

The CDR3 loop reads CASSPGFTKNIQYF. CDR3 bases: TGTGCCAGCAGCCCAGGGTTTACCAAAAACATTCAGTACTTC. V usage is TRBV6-6 and J usage is TRBJ2-4; a weak D match, TRBD1 (5 bases). V lost 6 bases, J lost 2 bases, and 11 bases lay in between. The CDR3 consists of 14 residues. The germline gives CDR1 MNHNY, CDR2 SVGAGI (reference sequence).

This clone is a singleton in its sample. This chain uses TRBV9 with TRBJ2-7, with D perhaps TRBD1 (5 bases). The germline V and J ends were trimmed by 3 bases and 1 base, with 14 bases remaining between them. Germline loops: CDR1 SGDLS, CDR2 YYNGEE. The CDR3 extends over 15 amino acids. The CDR3 sequence is CASSAGDSPSYEQYF. The CDR3 nucleotides are TGTGCCAGCAGCGCAGGCGACAGCCCTTCCTACGAGCAGTACTTC.

In this sample, this clone turned up once. J is TRBJ2-5 and V is TRBV6-1, with D possibly matching TRBD1 (5 bases). V gave up 8 bases and J gave up 5 bases, with 12 bases separating them. There are 12 residues in the CDR3. Germline assignment: CDR1 MNHNS and CDR2 SASEGT. The CDR3 reads CASGTSGETQYF. The CDR3 DNA is TGTGCCAGCGGAACCTCAGGGGAGACCCAGTACTTC.

V gene TRBV6-1 combines with J gene TRBJ1-3; 7 bases fit TRBD1. The CDR3 is 16 amino acids. Germline loops: CDR1 MNHNS, CDR2 SASEGT. V lost 4 bases and J lost 0; bases outside the gene matches: 6. The CDR3 nucleotides read TGTGCCAGCAGTGCCGGGACAGCGCTCTCTGGAAACACCATATATTTT. This sequence encodes CASSAGTALSGNTIYF.